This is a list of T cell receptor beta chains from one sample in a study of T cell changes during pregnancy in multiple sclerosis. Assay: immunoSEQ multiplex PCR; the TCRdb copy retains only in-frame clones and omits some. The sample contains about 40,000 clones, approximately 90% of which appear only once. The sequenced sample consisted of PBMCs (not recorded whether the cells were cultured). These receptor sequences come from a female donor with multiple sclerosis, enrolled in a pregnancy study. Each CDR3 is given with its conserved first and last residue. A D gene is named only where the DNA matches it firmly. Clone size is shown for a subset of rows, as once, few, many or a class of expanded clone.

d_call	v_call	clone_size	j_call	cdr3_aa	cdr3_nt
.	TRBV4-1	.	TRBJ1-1	CASSRSGGNTEAFF	TGCGCCAGCAGCCGGTCAGGCGGGAACACTGAAGCTTTCTTT
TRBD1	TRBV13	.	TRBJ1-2	CASSLYGDRGIGGYTF	TGTGCCAGCAGCTTATACGGGGACAGGGGAATTGGTGGCTACACCTTC
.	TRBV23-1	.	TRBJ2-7	CASSHTRDVNYEQYF	TGCGCCAGCAGTCATACAAGGGACGTAAACTACGAGCAGTACTTC
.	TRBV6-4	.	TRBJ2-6	CASSDRASSGANVLTF	TGTGCCAGCAGTGACAGGGCCAGCTCTGGGGCCAACGTCCTGACTTTC
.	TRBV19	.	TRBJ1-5	CASTPLWDYSNQPQHF	TGTGCCAGTACCCCCCTCTGGGACTATAGCAATCAGCCCCAGCATTTT
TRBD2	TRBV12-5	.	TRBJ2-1	CASGPGRGRAPYNEQFF	TGTGCTAGTGGGCCGGGTCGTGGGAGGGCCCCCTACAATGAGCAGTTCTTC
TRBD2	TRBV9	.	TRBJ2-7	CASSRNDGTSGLYEQYF	TGTGCCAGCAGCAGGAATGATGGGACTAGCGGCCTCTACGAGCAGTACTTC
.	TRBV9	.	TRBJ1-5	CASSASGVLRQPQHF	TGTGCCAGCAGCGCCTCAGGGGTGCTTAGGCAGCCCCAGCATTTT
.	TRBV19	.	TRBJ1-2	CASSESVRPYGYTF	TGTGCCAGTAGTGAGAGTGTTAGACCCTATGGCTACACCTTC
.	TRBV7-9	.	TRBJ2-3	CASSFPERASSSTDTQYF	TGTGCCAGCAGCTTCCCCGAGCGAGCGAGCTCTAGCACAGATACGCAGTATTTT
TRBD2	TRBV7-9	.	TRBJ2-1	CASSGTSGFEQFF	TGTGCCAGCAGCGGGACTAGCGGATTTGAGCAGTTCTTC
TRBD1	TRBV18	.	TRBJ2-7	CASFAGTGNYEQYF	TGTGCCAGCTTTGCCGGGACAGGGAACTACGAGCAGTACTTC
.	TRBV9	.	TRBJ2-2	CASSVVWGNTGELFF	TGTGCCAGCAGCGTAGTGTGGGGAAACACCGGGGAGCTGTTTTTT
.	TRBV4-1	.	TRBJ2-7	CASSQDRGSTYEQYF	TGCGCCAGCAGCCAAGACAGGGGAAGCACCTACGAGCAGTACTTC
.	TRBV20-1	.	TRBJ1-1	CSARRNTEAFF	TGCAGTGCTAGACGGAACACTGAAGCTTTCTTT
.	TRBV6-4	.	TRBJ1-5	CASSDGPHQPQHF	TGTGCCAGCAGTGACGGTCCTCATCAGCCCCAGCATTTT
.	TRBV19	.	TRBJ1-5	CASSPTPPFQHF	TGTGCCAGTAGTCCTACCCCACCCTTCCAGCATTTT
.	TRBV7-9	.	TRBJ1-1	CASSLGLMNTEAFF	TGTGCCAGCAGCTTAGGACTGATGAACACTGAAGCTTTCTTT
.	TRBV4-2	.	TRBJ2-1	CASSSGADHNEQFF	TGTGCCAGCAGTTCGGGGGCAGACCACAATGAGCAGTTCTTC
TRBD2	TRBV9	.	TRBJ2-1	CASSEGTSGNEQFF	TGTGCCAGCAGCGAAGGGACTAGCGGGAATGAGCAGTTCTTC
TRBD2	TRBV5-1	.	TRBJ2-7	CASSLGGTSGSSYEQYF	TGCGCCAGCAGCTTGGGGGGGACTAGCGGGAGCTCCTACGAGCAGTACTTC
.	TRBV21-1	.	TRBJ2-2	CASSKRGELFF	TGTGCCAGCAGCAAACGTGGGGAGCTGTTTTTT
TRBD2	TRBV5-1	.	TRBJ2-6	CASSLAGRAGANVLTF	TGCGCCAGCAGCTTGGCCGGGAGGGCTGGGGCCAACGTCCTGACTTTC
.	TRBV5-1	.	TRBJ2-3	CASSLDQGSTDTQYF	TGCGCCAGCAGCTTGGATCAGGGGAGTACAGATACGCAGTATTTT
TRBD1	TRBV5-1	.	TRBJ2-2	CASSVRGTGELFF	TGCGCCAGCAGCGTCAGGGGGACCGGGGAGCTGTTTTTT
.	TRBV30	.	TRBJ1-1	CAWSPQMNTEAFF	TGTGCCTGGAGTCCTCAGATGAACACTGAAGCTTTCTTT
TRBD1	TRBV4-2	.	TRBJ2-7	CASSHSTKDRVSGEQYF	TGTGCCAGCAGCCACTCGACTAAGGACAGGGTGTCGGGCGAGCAGTACTTC
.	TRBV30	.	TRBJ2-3	CAWGGLSATDTQYF	TGTGCCTGGGGTGGGCTATCTGCCACAGATACGCAGTATTTT
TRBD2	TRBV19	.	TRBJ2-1	CASSPQREWLNEQFF	TGTGCCAGTAGTCCCCAGCGGGAGTGGTTGAATGAGCAGTTCTTC
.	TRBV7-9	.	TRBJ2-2	CASSSQSGRNTGELFF	TGTGCCAGCAGCTCGCAATCAGGGAGGAACACCGGGGAGCTGTTTTTT
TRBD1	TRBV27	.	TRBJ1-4	CASSTGQGTPNEKLFF	TGTGCCAGCAGTACCGGACAGGGAACACCTAATGAAAAACTGTTTTTT
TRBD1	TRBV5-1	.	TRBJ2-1	CASSFLGQESNEQFF	TGCGCCAGCAGCTTCCTTGGACAGGAGTCCAATGAGCAGTTCTTC
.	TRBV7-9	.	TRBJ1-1	CASSLGPSRADTEAFF	TGTGCCAGCAGCTTAGGACCCTCTCGGGCGGACACTGAAGCTTTCTTT
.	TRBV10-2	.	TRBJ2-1	CASSRNNEQFF	TGCGCCAGCAGCAGAAACAATGAGCAGTTCTTC
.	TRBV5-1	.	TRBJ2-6	CASSPGGVSGANVLTF	TGCGCCAGCAGCCCCGGAGGGGTCTCTGGGGCCAACGTCCTGACTTTC
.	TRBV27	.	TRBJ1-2	CASSFSFGPSYGYTF	TGTGCCAGCAGTTTCTCCTTCGGGCCCTCCTATGGCTACACCTTC
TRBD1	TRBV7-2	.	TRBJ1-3	CASSRDRGPGNTIYF	TGTGCCAGCAGCCGCGACAGGGGGCCTGGAAACACCATATATTTT
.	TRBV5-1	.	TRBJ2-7	CASSSQEYEQYF	TGCGCCAGCAGCTCACAGGAGTACGAGCAGTACTTC
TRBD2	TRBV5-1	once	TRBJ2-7	CASSWTSGTYEQYF	TGCGCCAGCAGCTGGACTAGCGGTACCTACGAGCAGTACTTC
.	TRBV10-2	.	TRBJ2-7	CASSGRNPSYEQYF	TGCGCCAGCAGTGGACGAAACCCTTCCTACGAGCAGTACTTC
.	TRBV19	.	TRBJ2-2	CASSPLRGNTGELFF	TGTGCCAGTAGTCCGCTGAGGGGGAACACCGGGGAGCTGTTTTTT
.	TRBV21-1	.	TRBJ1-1	CASSKEEEGNTEAFF	TGTGCCAGCAGCAAAGAGGAGGAAGGGAACACTGAAGCTTTCTTT
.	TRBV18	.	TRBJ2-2	CASSRGQSNTGELFF	TGTGCCAGCTCACGAGGACAGTCGAACACCGGGGAGCTGTTTTTT
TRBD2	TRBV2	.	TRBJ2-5	CAGLAGGPVNQETQYF	TGTGCCGGGTTAGCGGGAGGGCCGGTGAACCAAGAGACCCAGTACTTC
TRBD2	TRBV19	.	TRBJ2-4	CASSILAGGPNIQYF	TGTGCCAGTAGTATCCTAGCGGGAGGGCCCAACATTCAGTACTTC
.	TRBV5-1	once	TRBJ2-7	CASSLDGEGEQYF	TGCGCCAGCAGCTTGGACGGAGAGGGCGAGCAGTACTTC
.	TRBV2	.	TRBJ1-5	CASSAAGSKNQPQHF	TGTGCCAGCAGTGCCGCAGGGTCGAAAAATCAGCCCCAGCATTTT
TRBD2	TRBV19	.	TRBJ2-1	CASSTVRGGYNEQFF	TGTGCCAGTAGTACGGTACGCGGGGGGTACAATGAGCAGTTCTTC
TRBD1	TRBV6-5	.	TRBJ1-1	CASSTQGHTEAFF	TGTGCCAGCAGTACACAGGGGCACACTGAAGCTTTCTTT
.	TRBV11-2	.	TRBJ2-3	CASSLEYTDTQYF	TGTGCCAGCAGCCTAGAATACACAGATACGCAGTATTTT
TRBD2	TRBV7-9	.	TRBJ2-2	CASSRIGLADTGELFF	TGTGCCAGCAGCCGAATCGGACTAGCAGACACCGGGGAGCTGTTTTTT
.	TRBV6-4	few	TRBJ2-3	CASSEGGETDTQYF	TGTGCCAGCAGTGAAGGGGGAGAAACAGATACGCAGTATTTT
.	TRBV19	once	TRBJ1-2	CASSPPGHHYTF	TGTGCCAGTAGTCCCCCGGGACACCACTACACCTTC
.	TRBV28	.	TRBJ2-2	CASSSYLQGYVTGELFF	TGTGCCAGCAGTTCCTATCTACAGGGATATGTCACCGGGGAGCTGTTTTTT
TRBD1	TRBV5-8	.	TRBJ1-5	CASSLAVLGTGIQPQHF	TGTGCCAGCAGCTTGGCAGTTCTCGGGACAGGGATTCAGCCCCAGCATTTT
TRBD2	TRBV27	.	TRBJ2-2	CASSLGYGRSKELFF	TGTGCCAGCAGTTTAGGATACGGGAGGAGTAAGGAGCTGTTTTTT
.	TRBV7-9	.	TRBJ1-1	CASSLIVEFGEAFF	TGTGCCAGCAGCTTAATCGTGGAGTTTGGTGAAGCTTTCTTT
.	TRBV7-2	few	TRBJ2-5	CASSPPAQETQYF	TGTGCCAGCAGCCCTCCAGCACAAGAGACCCAGTACTTC
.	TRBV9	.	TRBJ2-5	CASSASGTARETQYF	TGTGCCAGCAGCGCTTCCGGGACGGCGAGGGAGACCCAGTACTTC
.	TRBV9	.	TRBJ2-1	CASSVGGDEQFF	TGTGCCAGCAGCGTAGGGGGGGATGAGCAGTTCTTC